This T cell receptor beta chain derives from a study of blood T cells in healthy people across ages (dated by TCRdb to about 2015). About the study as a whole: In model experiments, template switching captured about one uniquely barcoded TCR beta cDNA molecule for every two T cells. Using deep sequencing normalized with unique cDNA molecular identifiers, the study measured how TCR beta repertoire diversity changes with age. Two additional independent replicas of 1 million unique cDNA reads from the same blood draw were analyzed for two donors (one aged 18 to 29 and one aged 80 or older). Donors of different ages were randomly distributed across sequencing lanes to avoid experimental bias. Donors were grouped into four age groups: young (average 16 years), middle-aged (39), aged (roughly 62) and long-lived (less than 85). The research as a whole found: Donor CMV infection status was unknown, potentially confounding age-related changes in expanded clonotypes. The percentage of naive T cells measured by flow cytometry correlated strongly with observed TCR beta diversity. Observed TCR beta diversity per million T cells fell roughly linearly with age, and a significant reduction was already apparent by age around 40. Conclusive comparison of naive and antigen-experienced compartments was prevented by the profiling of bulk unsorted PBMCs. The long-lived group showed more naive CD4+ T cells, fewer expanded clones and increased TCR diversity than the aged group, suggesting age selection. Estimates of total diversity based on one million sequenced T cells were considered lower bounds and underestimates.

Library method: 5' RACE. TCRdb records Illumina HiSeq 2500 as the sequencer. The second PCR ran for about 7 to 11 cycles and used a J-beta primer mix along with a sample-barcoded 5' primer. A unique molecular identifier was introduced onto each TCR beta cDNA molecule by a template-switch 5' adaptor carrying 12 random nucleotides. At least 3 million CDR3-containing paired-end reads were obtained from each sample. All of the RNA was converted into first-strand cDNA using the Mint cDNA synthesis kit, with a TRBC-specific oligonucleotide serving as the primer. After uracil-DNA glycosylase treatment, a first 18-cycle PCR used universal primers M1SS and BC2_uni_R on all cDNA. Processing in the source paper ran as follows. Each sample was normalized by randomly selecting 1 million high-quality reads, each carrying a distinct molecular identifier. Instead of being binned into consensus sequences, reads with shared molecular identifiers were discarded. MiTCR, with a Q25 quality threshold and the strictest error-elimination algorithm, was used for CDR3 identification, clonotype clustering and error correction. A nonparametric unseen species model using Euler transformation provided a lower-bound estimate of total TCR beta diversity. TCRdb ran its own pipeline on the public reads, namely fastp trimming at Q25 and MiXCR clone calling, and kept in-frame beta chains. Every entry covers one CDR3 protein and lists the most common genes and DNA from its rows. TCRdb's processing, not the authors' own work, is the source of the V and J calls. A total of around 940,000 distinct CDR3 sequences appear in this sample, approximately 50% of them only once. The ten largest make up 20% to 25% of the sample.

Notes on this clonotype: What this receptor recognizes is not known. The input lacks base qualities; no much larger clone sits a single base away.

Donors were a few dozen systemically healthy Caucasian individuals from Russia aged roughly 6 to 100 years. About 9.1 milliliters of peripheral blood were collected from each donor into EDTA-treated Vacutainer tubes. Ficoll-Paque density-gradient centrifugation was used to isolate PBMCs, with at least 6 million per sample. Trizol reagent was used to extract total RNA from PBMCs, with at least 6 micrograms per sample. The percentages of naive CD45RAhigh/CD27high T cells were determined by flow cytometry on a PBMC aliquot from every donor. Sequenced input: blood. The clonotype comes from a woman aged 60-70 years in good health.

The CDR3 region reads CASSLSGTRLDTQYF. Here is the DNA: TGTGCCAGCAGTCTGTCGGGGACACGATTAGATACGCAGTATTTT. Recombination connected TRBV12-3 or TRBV12-4 to TRBJ2-3; the D segment could be TRBD1, given 6 matching bases. The CDR3 covers 15 residues, taking in both the cysteine and the phenylalanine. The sequence is cut down to CDR3 DNA, 45 bases in frame from base 1. V lost 5 bases and J lost 5 bases; the stretch between them is 17 bases long.